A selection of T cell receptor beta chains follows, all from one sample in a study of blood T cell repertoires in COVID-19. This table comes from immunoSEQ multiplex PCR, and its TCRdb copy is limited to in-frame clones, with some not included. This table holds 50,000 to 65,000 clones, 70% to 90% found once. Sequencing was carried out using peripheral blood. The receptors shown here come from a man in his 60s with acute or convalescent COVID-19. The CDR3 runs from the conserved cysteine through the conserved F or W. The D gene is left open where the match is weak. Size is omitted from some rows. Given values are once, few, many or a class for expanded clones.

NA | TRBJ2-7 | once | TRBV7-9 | CASSLGGGREQYF | TGTGCCAGCAGCTTAGGTGGGGGCCGCGAGCAGTACTTC
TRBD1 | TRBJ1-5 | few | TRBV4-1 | CASSQDGTGGLPQHF | TGCGCCAGCAGCCAAGACGGGACAGGGGGGCTGCCCCAGCATTTT
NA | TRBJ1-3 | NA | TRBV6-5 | CASSRTGLGNTIYF | TGTGCCAGCAGCAGAACAGGGTTAGGAAACACCATATATTTT
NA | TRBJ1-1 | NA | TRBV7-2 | CASSPLQSLNTEAFF | TGTGCCAGCAGCCCATTACAATCACTGAACACTGAAGCTTTCTTT
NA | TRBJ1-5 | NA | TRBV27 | CASSREGHQPQHF | TGTGCCAGCTCTCGGGAGGGCCATCAGCCCCAGCATTTT
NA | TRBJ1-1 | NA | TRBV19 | CASNREGWAFF | TGTGCTTCCAACAGGGAAGGATGGGCTTTCTTT
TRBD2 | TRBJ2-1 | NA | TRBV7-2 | CASSLASGGTYNEQFF | TGTGCCAGCAGCTTAGCGAGCGGGGGGACCTACAATGAGCAGTTCTTC
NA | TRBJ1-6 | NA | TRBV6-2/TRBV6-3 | CASSPPPGGIRTYNSPLHF | TGTGCCAGCAGTCCCCCTCCCGGAGGGATTCGCACCTATAATTCACCCCTCCACTTT
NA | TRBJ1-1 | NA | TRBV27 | CASNLQTEQGCEAFF | TGTGCCAGCAACCTCCAGACAGAACAAGGCTGTGAAGCTTTCTTT
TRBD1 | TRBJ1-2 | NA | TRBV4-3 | CASSQDSRQGYGYTF | TGCGCCAGCAGCCAAGATAGCCGACAGGGATATGGCTACACCTTC
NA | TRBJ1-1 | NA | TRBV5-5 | CASSYQQGRVTEAFF | TGTGCCAGCAGCTATCAACAGGGTCGGGTCACTGAAGCTTTCTTT
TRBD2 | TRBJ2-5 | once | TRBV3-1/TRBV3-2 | CASSQSLAGPARETQYF | TGTGCCAGCAGCCAATCACTAGCGGGACCTGCGAGGGAGACCCAGTACTTC
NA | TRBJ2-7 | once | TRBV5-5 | CASSLAREAYEQYF | TGTGCCAGCAGCTTAGCCAGGGAGGCCTACGAGCAGTACTTC
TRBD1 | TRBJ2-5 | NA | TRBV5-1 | CASSPYQWDRASKETQYF | TGCGCCAGCAGCCCCTACCAATGGGACAGGGCCAGTAAGGAGACCCAGTACTTC
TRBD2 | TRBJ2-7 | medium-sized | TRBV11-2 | CASSLGTSGSNEQYF | TGTGCCAGCAGCTTAGGGACTAGCGGGAGCAACGAGCAGTACTTC
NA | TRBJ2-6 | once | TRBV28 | CASSLAGPIGANVLTF | TGTGCCAGCAGTTTGGCAGGTCCTATTGGGGCCAACGTCCTGACTTTC
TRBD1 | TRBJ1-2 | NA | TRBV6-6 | CASRGDRGTLHGYTF | TGTGCCAGCAGGGGAGACAGGGGGACCCTCCATGGCTACACCTTC
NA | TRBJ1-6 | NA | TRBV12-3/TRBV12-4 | CASSLDTNSPLHF | TGTGCCAGCAGTTTGGACACCAATTCACCCCTCCACTTT
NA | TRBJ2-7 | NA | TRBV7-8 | CASSRLYEQYF | TGTGCCAGCAGCCGGTTATACGAGCAGTACTTC